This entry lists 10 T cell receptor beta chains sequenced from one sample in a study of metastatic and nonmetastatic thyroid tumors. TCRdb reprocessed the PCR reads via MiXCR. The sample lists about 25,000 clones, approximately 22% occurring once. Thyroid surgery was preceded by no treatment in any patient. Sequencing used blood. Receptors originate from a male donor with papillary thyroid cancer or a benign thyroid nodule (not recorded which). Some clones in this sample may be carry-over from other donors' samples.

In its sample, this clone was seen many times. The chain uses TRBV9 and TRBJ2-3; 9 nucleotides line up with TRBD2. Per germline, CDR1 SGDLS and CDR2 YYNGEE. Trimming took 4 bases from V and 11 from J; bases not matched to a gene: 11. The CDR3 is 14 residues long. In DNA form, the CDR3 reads TGTGCCAGCAGCCCCCCCCGGGGAGCGGGGGGGCAGTATTTT. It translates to CASSPPRGAGGQYF.

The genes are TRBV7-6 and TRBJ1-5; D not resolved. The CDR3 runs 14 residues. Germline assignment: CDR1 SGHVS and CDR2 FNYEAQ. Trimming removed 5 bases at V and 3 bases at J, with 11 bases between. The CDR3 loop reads CASSAGRVNQPQHF. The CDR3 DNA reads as TGTGCCAGCAGCGCAGGACGGGTCAATCAGCCCCAGCATTTT.

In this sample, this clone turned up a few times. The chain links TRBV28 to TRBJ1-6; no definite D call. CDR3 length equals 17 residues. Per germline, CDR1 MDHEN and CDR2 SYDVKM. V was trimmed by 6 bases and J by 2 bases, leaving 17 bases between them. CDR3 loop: CASSEYPVDAYNSPLHF. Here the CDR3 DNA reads TGTGCCAGCAGCGAGTACCCGGTTGATGCCTATAATTCACCCCTCCACTTT.

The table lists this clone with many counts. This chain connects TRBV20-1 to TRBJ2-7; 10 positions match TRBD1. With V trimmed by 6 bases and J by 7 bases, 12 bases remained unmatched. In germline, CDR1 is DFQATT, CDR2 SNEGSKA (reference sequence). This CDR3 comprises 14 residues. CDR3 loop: CSAEPGQGMGEQYF. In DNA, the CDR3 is TGCAGTGCGGAACCGGGACAGGGGATGGGTGAGCAGTACTTC.

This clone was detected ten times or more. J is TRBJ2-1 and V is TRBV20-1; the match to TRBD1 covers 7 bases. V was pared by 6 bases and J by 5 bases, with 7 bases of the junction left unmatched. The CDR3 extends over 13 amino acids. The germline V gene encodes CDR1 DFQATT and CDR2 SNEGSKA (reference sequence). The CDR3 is CSAQLGTDNEQFF. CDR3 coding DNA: TGCAGTGCCCAGTTAGGGACAGACAATGAGCAGTTCTTC.

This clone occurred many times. The DNA for the CDR3 is TGCAGTGCTAGGGAACAGGGTTTAAGGACAGATACGCAGTATTTT. Its translation: CSAREQGLRTDTQYF. The chain links TRBV20-1 to TRBJ2-3; D may be TRBD1 (6 bases). The V and J ends lost 3 bases and 3 bases respectively, with 16 bases between them. The CDR3 runs 15 residues. The germline V gene encodes CDR1 DFQATT and CDR2 SNEGSKA (reference sequence).

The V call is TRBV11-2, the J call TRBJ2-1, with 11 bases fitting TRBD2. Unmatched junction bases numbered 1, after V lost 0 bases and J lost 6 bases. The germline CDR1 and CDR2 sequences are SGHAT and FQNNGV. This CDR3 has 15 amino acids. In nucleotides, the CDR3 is TGTGCCAGCAGCTTAGAACTAGCGGGAGTCAATGAGCAGTTCTTC. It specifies CASSLELAGVNEQFF.

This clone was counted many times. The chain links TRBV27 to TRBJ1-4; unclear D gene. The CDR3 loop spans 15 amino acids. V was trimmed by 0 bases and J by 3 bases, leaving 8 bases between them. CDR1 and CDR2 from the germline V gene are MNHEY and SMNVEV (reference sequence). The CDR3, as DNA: TGTGCCAGCAGTTTATCGCGGCAGGCTAATGAAAAACTGTTTTTT. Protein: CASSLSRQANEKLFF. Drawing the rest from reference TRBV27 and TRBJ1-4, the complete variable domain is EAQVTQNPRYLITVTGKKLTVTCSQNMNHEYMSWYRQDPGLGLRQIYYSMNVEVTDKGDVPEGYKVSRKEKRNFPLILESPSPNQTSLYFCASSLSRQANEKLFFGSGTQLSVL.

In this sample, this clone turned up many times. In DNA, the CDR3 is TGTGCCAGCAGCGTAGACAGCAGCAATCAGCCCCAGCATTTT. It is translated as CASSVDSSNQPQHF. J is TRBJ1-5 and V is TRBV9; no clear D. CDR3 length equals 14 residues. Trimming pared 0 bases from V and 1 base from J, leaving 5 bases between. Looked up from germline, CDR1 is SGDLS and CDR2 is YYNGEE.

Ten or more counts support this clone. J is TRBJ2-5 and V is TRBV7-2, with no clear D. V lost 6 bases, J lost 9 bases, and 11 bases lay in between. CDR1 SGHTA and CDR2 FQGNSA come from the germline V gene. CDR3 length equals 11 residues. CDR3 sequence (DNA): TGTGCCAGCAGTATTCGTCGGGCCCAGTACTTC. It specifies CASSIRRAQYF. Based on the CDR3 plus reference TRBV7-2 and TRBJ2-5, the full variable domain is GAGVSQSPSNKVTEKGKDVELRCDPISGHTALYWYRQSLGQGLEFLIYFQGNSAPDKSGLPSDRFSAERTGGSVSTLTIQRTQQEDSAVYLCASSIRRAQYFGPGTRLLVL.